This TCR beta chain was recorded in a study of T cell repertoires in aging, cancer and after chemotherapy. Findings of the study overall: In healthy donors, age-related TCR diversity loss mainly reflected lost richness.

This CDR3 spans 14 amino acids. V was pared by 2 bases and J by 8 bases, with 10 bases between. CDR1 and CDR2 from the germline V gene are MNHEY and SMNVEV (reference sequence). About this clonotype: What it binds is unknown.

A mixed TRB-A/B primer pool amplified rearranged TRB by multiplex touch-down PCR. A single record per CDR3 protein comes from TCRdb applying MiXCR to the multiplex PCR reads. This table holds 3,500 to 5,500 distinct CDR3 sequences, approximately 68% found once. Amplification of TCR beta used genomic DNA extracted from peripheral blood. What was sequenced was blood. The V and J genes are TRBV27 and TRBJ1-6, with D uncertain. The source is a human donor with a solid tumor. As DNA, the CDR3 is TGTGCCAGCAGTTTAGGAAGGGCGGATTCACCCCTCCACTTT. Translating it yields CASSLGRADSPLHF.